A single sample gave rise to the 14 T cell receptor beta chains below, sequenced in a study of shared clonotypes between healthy human individuals. Profiling relied on immunoSEQ multiplex PCR, and the TCRdb table lists in-frame clones only, not all of them. Of millions of clones detected, more than 90% appear once; the ten largest clones hold over 0.12%. The material sequenced was naive CD4+ T cells sorted from blood. Indicated subset: CD45RA+ positively selected. These TCRs come from a man between 18 and 29 years old in good health.

The CDR3: CASKDRDPYEQYF. CDR3 nucleotide sequence: TGTGCCAGCAAGGACAGGGATCCGTACGAGCAGTACTTC. The gene calls are TRBV25-1 and TRBJ2-7; 8 bases line up with TRBD1. V was pared by 7 bases and J by 4 bases, with 6 bases of the junction left unmatched. CDR3 length equals 13 residues. In germline, CDR1 is MGHDK, CDR2 SYGVNS.

This clone is a singleton in its sample. The rearrangement joins TRBV20-1 to TRBJ2-7; D may be TRBD2 (5 bases). Germline values: CDR1 DFQATT, CDR2 SNEGSKA (reference sequence). V was clipped by 4 bases and J by 5 bases, with 9 bases between them. The CDR3 runs to 11 residues. Here the CDR3 reads CSATEGHEQYF. As DNA, the CDR3 is TGCAGTGCTACCGAGGGTCACGAGCAGTACTTC.

This clone was seen once. The V gene is TRBV10-3, the J gene TRBJ2-6; the D is unclear. The length of the CDR3 is 15 residues. CDR1 is ENHRY, CDR2 SYGVKD, per germline. V lost 4 bases to trimming and J lost 1 base, with 8 bases between them. CDR3 in DNA: TGTGCCATCAGTGGTAAGGAATCTGGGGCCAACGTCCTGACTTTC. Its translation is CAISGKESGANVLTF.

The gene calls are TRBV2 and TRBJ1-2; 10 positions agree with TRBD1. The V and J ends lost 8 bases and 4 bases, in that order; junction bases with no gene match: 7. This CDR3 has 14 amino acids. Per the germline V gene, CDR1 is SNHLY and CDR2 is FYNNEI. The CDR3 loop is CASALRTGGYGYTF. CDR3 in DNA: TGTGCCAGCGCCCTCAGGACAGGGGGCTATGGCTACACCTTC.

This clone has just one count. V gene TRBV5-1 combines with J gene TRBJ1-4, with D tentatively TRBD1 (5 bases). The CDR3 is made up of 15 amino acids. Per germline, CDR1 SGHRS and CDR2 YFSETQ. Trimming removed 0 bases from V and 4 bases from J, with 10 bases in between. CDR3 region: CASSLGGQSNEKLFF. CDR3 nucleotide sequence: TGCGCCAGCAGCTTGGGCGGACAAAGTAATGAAAAACTGTTTTTT.

The chain has TRBV25-1 and TRBJ2-3; the D gene is possibly TRBD1 (6 bases). The CDR3 sequence is 14 residues long. From germline, CDR1 is MGHDK and CDR2 SYGVNS. The V gene lost 10 bases and the J gene lost 6 bases, with 20 bases spanning the gap. The CDR3 loop reads CAMKDRDNRDTQYF. Written as DNA, the CDR3 is TGTGCCATGAAAGACCGGGACAACAGGGATACGCAGTATTTT.

The CDR3 loop reads CASSYSFSTEAFF. Here the CDR3 DNA reads TGTGCCAGCAGTTACTCGTTCTCTACTGAAGCTTTCTTT. The rearrangement joins TRBV6-6 to TRBJ1-1; D uncertain. V lost 0 bases and J 5 bases, leaving 7 bases between the germline ends. The V gene's germline CDR1 is MNHNY and CDR2 SVGAGI (reference sequence). This CDR3 comprises 13 residues.

The gene calls are TRBV5-1 and TRBJ2-7; TRBD1 agrees at 9 bases. Losses at the gene ends were 4 bases for V and 4 bases for J; bases not matched to a gene: 12. The CDR3 consists of 16 residues. Looked up from germline, CDR1 is SGHRS and CDR2 is YFSETQ. The CDR3 region has the DNA TGCGCCAGCAGCCCGGATGGACAGGGGAAGGGTTACGAGCAGTACTTC. Encoded protein: CASSPDGQGKGYEQYF.

The chain carries TRBV5-1 and TRBJ1-1; 11 nucleotides line up with TRBD1. Germline CDR1 and CDR2: SGHRS and YFSETQ. This CDR3 has 15 residues. V lost 0 bases and J lost 7; bases outside the gene matches: 5. CDR3 loop: CASSLGGQGAGEAFF. CDR3 DNA sequence: TGCGCCAGCAGCTTGGGAGGACAGGGGGCGGGTGAAGCTTTCTTT.

Concerning this clone itself: The same CDR3 arises from other DNA sequences in this sample as well. This chain connects TRBV28 to TRBJ2-7; D gene uncertain. The CDR3 runs 11 residues. The germline gives CDR1 MDHEN, CDR2 SYDVKM. Trimming pared 4 bases from V and 2 bases from J, leaving 3 bases between. The CDR3 DNA sequence: TGTGCCAGCAGTTCGGCCTACGAGCAGTACTTC. Its translation is CASSSAYEQYF.

V usage is TRBV5-4 and J usage is TRBJ2-1, with 7 bases lining up with TRBD1. Germline CDR1 and CDR2: SGHNT and YYREEE (reference sequence). The V gene end was trimmed by 1 base and the J gene end by 6 bases; junction bases not matched to a gene: 7. CDR3 length: 15 residues. The CDR3 is CASSLQTGVLNEQFF. CDR3 in DNA: TGTGCCAGCAGCTTGCAAACAGGGGTCCTCAATGAGCAGTTCTTC.

The V gene is TRBV30, the J gene TRBJ1-3; D may be TRBD1 (5 bases). The CDR3 loop spans 13 amino acids. The V end was cut by 6 bases, the J end by 7 bases, with 16 bases between. Per germline, CDR1 GTSNPN and CDR2 SVGIG (reference sequence). CDR3 sequence reads: CACTPQGPNTIYF. In DNA, the CDR3 is TGTGCCTGCACGCCCCAGGGTCCGAACACCATATATTTT. Supplemented by reference TRBV30 and TRBJ1-3, the full variable domain reads SQTIHQWPATLVQPVGSPLSLECTVEGTSNPNLYWYRQAAGRGLQLLFYSVGIGQISSEVPQNLSASRPQDRQFILSSKKLLLSDSGFYLCACTPQGPNTIYFGEGSWLTVV.

The V and J genes are TRBV7-9 and TRBJ2-5; D is undetermined. Germline V CDR1 and CDR2: SEHNR, FQNEAQ (reference sequence). Trimming pared 7 bases from V and 2 bases from J, leaving 11 bases between. This CDR3 has 13 residues. As DNA, the CDR3 is TGTGCCAGCACCCGGTGGGGTCAAGAGACCCAGTACTTC. Amino acid sequence: CASTRWGQETQYF.

This chain connects TRBV6-5 to TRBJ2-7; 9 bases match TRBD2. The CDR3 loop spans 13 amino acids. V dropped 5 bases and J dropped 4; count of bases not matched to a gene: 3. Germline loops: CDR1 MNHEY, CDR2 SVGAGI. Here the CDR3 reads CASSTSGPYEQYF. CDR3 DNA sequence: TGTGCCAGCAGTACTAGCGGGCCGTACGAGCAGTACTTC.